This T cell receptor (beta chain) was identified in a study of T cell responses to AZD1222 COVID-19 vaccine. As regards this clone: Its antigen is still unknown.

The assay was immunoSEQ multiplex PCR, and TCRdb's table has in-frame clones only and misses some. The table includes about 150,000 clones, around nine tenths detected once. Study-wide results and caveats: Females outnumbered males among donors, who were mostly white British; clonal diversity was possibly underestimated.

Looked up from germline, CDR1 is KGHSH and CDR2 is LQKENI. CDR3 length: 15 residues. Between the trimmed V and J ends, which lost 5 bases and 13 bases, there was a span of 26 bases. The sequencing here drew on peripheral blood, taken on day 0 of AZD1222 vaccination. The chain joins TRBV18 to TRBJ1-2, with D unresolved. This sequence was found in an adult in good health. The CDR3 bases are TGTGCCAGCTCAAGATCCGGCACCAACGCTCCTAGTTTCACCTTC. Its translation: CASSRSGTNAPSFTF.